The 11 T cell receptor beta chains listed next were all sequenced from one sample in a study of shared clonotypes between healthy human individuals. Generated by immunoSEQ multiplex PCR, the TCRdb table keeps only in-frame clones and is missing some. Of about 530,000 clones listed, about 79% are singletons. Sequencing was done on a sample of PBMCs. Receptors originate from a woman in her forties in good health. Some clones in this sample may be carry-over from other donors' samples.

This chain connects TRBV5-6 to TRBJ1-2; D is uncertain. Trimming left V 3 bases short and J 7 bases short, with 16 bases between. CDR1 is SGHDT, CDR2 YYEEEE, per germline. The CDR3 has 14 residues. The CDR3 bases are TGTGCCAGCAGCTCCAATAAGGGAGTGTTTGGCTACACCTTC. It specifies CASSSNKGVFGYTF.

The chain combines TRBV11-2 with TRBJ2-7; 8 nucleotides match TRBD2. CDR1 and CDR2 from the germline V gene are SGHAT and FQNNGV. Trimming removed 5 bases from V and 7 bases from J; junction bases left unmatched: 10. This CDR3 is 14 amino acids long. The CDR3, as DNA: TGTGCCAGCAGCCCGCCCGGGACTAGGTGGGAGCAGTACTTC. Translated, it gives CASSPPGTRWEQYF.

This chain connects TRBV2 to TRBJ2-7; D is possibly TRBD1 or TRBD2 (6 bases each). The CDR3 has 13 amino acids. Germline CDR1 reads SNHLY; CDR2 reads FYNNEI. The germline V and J ends were trimmed by 11 bases and 5 bases, with 19 bases remaining between them. In nucleotides, the CDR3 is TGTGCCGGGTTAGGGGGGATGAGCCACGAGCAGTACTTC. This codes for CAGLGGMSHEQYF.

The rearrangement uses TRBV7-3 and TRBJ2-5; 9 bases are shared with TRBD2. The CDR3 runs 13 residues. V dropped 5 bases and J dropped 9; count of bases not matched to a gene: 7. The V gene's germline CDR1 is SGHTA and CDR2 FQGTGA. The CDR3 sequence is CASSLSGGSPQYF. The CDR3 nucleotides are TGTGCCAGCAGCCTCAGCGGGGGGAGCCCCCAGTACTTC.

V is TRBV7-2 and J is TRBJ2-2; tentatively, D is TRBD1 (6 bases). This CDR3 contains 16 residues. Per the germline V gene, CDR1 is SGHTA and CDR2 is FQGNSA. V was trimmed by 5 bases and J by 3 bases, leaving 16 bases between them. The chain's CDR3 is CASSTLQGRDTGELFF. The CDR3 nucleotides read TGTGCCAGCAGCACATTACAGGGACGGGACACCGGGGAGCTGTTTTTT.

The V gene is TRBV7-6, the J gene TRBJ2-7; D might be TRBD1 (6 bases). CDR3 length: 16 residues. Germline V gene data show CDR1 as SGHVS and CDR2 as FNYEAQ. V was pared by 5 bases and J by 2 bases, with 19 bases between. CDR3 in DNA: TGTGCCAGCAGCCCGTCCCCGGGACAAACCGCCTACGAGCAGTACTTC. Its translation: CASSPSPGQTAYEQYF.

The chain is built from TRBV4-1 and TRBJ1-4, with TRBD1 identical over 7 bases. The J segment lost 7 bases and the V segment lost 4 bases, leaving 12 bases of the junction unmatched. Germline CDR1 MGHRA, CDR2 YSYEKL. CDR3 length: 16 amino acids. In DNA form, the CDR3 reads TGCGCCAGCAGCCCCCAGGGAGGGGGCGGGGGTGAAAAACTGTTTTTT. It yields the protein CASSPQGGGGGEKLFF.

The rearrangement links TRBV28 to TRBJ1-2, with D possibly being TRBD1 (6 bases). Trimming took 9 bases from V and 5 from J, leaving 19 bases between them. Germline assignment: CDR1 MDHEN and CDR2 SYDVKM. The CDR3 is 14 residues long. The CDR3 nucleotides read TGTGCCAGTAACAGGGTAGACGCTTTTTATGGCTACACCTTC. Amino acid sequence: CASNRVDAFYGYTF.

The V and J genes are TRBV5-6 and TRBJ1-5; D might be TRBD1 (5 bases). Germline V CDR1 and CDR2: SGHDT, YYEEEE. The CDR3 covers 14 residues. Deletions cut 3 bases from V and 1 base from J, with 8 bases between. The CDR3 nucleotides are TGTGCCAGCAGCTCCCGGGACAGCAATCAGCCCCAGCATTTT. Protein product: CASSSRDSNQPQHF. Full variable domain (remainder filled in from reference TRBV5-6 and TRBJ1-5): DAGVTQSPTHLIKTRGQQVTLRCSPKSGHDTVSWYQQALGQGPQFIFQYYEEEERQRGNFPDRFSGHQFPNYSSELNVNALLLGDSALYLCASSSRDSNQPQHFGDGTRLSIL.

In the case of this clone: This sample includes further DNA sequences coding for the same CDR3. The chain employs TRBV7-9 and TRBJ2-7; D not resolved. The germline V gene encodes CDR1 SEHNR and CDR2 FQNEAQ (reference sequence). Deletions cut 1 base from V and 2 bases from J, with 3 bases between. There are 12 residues in the CDR3. CDR3 sequence: CASSLVPYEQYF. The CDR3 coding sequence is TGTGCCAGCAGCTTAGTACCCTACGAGCAGTACTTC.

The gene calls are TRBV18 and TRBJ2-3; the D is unclear. Germline-derived CDR1 and CDR2 are KGHSH and LQKENI. The CDR3 contains 11 residues. V was clipped by 1 base and J by 8 bases, with 4 bases between them. The CDR3 sequence: CASSPLGTQYF. The CDR3 DNA is TGTGCCAGCTCACCACTGGGTACGCAGTATTTT. Together with reference TRBV18 and TRBJ2-3, the CDR3 gives the full variable domain: NAGVMQNPRHLVRRRGQEARLRCSPMKGHSHVYWYRQLPEEGLKFMVYLQKENIIDESGMPKERFSAEFPKEGPSILRIQQVVRGDSAAYFCASSPLGTQYFGPGTRLTVL.